The T cell receptor (beta chain) under discussion was sequenced for a study of human thymus T cells. Donors consisted of healthy Finnish infants (having corrective surgery for congenital heart defects). Sequencing used immunoSEQ multiplex PCR; TCRdb keeps in-frame clones, though not all of them. The table has some 40,000 clones, roughly 94% seen once. Germline CDR1 is MNHEY and CDR2 is SMNVEV (reference sequence). The V gene lost 2 bases and the J gene lost 9 bases, with 18 bases spanning the gap. The CDR3 totals 15 residues. Sequences were obtained from blood. The TCR sequence derives from a boy in the first two years of life with a congenital heart defect but otherwise immunologically healthy. The V and J genes are TRBV27 and TRBJ2-3, with D possibly called TRBD1 or TRBD2 (5 bases each). CDR3 DNA sequence: TGTGCCAGCAGTTTACCACCCGCCTTGGGGACGACGCAGTATTTT. As protein: CASSLPPALGTTQYF.